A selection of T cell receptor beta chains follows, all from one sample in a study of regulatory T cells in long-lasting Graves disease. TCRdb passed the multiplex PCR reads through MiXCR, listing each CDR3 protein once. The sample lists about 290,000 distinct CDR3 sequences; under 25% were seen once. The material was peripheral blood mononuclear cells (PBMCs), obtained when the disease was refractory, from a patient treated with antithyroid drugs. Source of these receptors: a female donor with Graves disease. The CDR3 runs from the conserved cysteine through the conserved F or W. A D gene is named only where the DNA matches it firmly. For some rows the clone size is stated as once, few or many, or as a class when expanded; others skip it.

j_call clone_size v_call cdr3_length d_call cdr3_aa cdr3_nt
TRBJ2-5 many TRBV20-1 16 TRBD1 CSARDRGRGLRETQYF TGCAGTGCTAGAGATCGGGGCAGGGGGCTCCGAGAGACCCAGTACTTC
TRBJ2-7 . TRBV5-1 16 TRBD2 CASSSRGGGSPYEQYF TGCGCCAGCAGCTCCCGGGGCGGGGGGAGTCCCTACGAGCAGTACTTC
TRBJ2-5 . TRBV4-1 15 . CASSPARDTQETQYF TGCGCCAGCAGCCCAGCGCGGGACACTCAAGAGACCCAGTACTTC
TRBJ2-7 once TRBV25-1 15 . CASSGETGSSYEKYF TGTGCCAGCAGTGGGGAGACGGGTAGCTCCTACGAGAAGTACTTC
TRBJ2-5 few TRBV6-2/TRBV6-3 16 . CASSYNGQEYQETQYF TGTGCCAGCAGTTATAATGGCCAGGAGTACCAAGAGACCCAGTACTTC
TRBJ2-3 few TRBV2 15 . CATRVTGSSTDTQYF TGTGCCACCCGAGTGACGGGATCTAGCACAGATACGCAGTATTTT
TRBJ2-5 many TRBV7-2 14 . CASSFQGLGETQYF TGTGCCAGCAGCTTCCAGGGATTGGGGGAGACCCAGTACTTC
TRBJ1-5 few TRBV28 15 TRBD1 CASSRQGPDNQPQHF TGTGCCAGCAGCCGACAGGGGCCGGACAATCAGCCCCAGCATTTT
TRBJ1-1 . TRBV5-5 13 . CASSAGGGTEAFF TGTGCCAGCAGCGCGGGAGGGGGGACTGAAGCTTTCTTT
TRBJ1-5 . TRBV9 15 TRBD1 CASSVTGVFEQPQHF TGTGCCAGCAGCGTGACAGGGGTTTTTGAGCAGCCCCAGCATTTT
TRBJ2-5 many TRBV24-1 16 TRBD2 CATSDGLAGDIETQYF TGTGCCACCAGTGACGGACTAGCGGGAGATATTGAGACCCAGTACTTC
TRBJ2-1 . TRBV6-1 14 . CASGGRLSYNEQFF TGTGCCAGCGGGGGTCGGCTTTCCTACAATGAGCAGTTCTTC
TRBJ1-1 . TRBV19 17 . CASSIDSFQAVNTEAFF TGTGCCAGTAGTATAGATTCGTTTCAGGCAGTGAACACTGAAGCTTTCTTT